The rows below give T cell receptor beta chains drawn from one sample of a study of molecular identifiers for immune sequencing clone quantification. TCRdb passed the PCR reads through MiXCR, listing each CDR3 protein once. The top ten hold more than 0.85% of the sample, which has some 88,000 distinct CDR3 sequences, over 20% seen once. Source material: naive CD8+ T cells from blood, with Jurkat cell RNA spiked in. The receptors were gathered from a human donor in good health. Some libraries in this study had Jurkat cell RNA spiked in. The CDR3 runs from the conserved cysteine through the conserved F or W. The order of the fields is D gene, clone size, V gene, J gene, CDR3 DNA, CDR3 protein. A D gene is named only where the DNA matches it firmly. A row's size may be missing; if present it is once, few, many or a size class.

>-|many|TRBV24-1|TRBJ2-7
TGTGCCACCAGTGATTTCAACAGGGCCGAGCAGTACTTC
CATSDFNRAEQYF
>TRBD1|-|TRBV2|TRBJ1-5
TGTGCCAGCAGTCCCGGACAGGGGGCCTACCCAAGCAATCAGCCCCAGCATTTT
CASSPGQGAYPSNQPQHF
>TRBD2|many|TRBV4-1|TRBJ2-5
TGCGCCAGCAGCCAAGTACTAGCGGGGACTCGAGAGACCCAGTACTTC
CASSQVLAGTRETQYF
>-|few|TRBV5-6|TRBJ2-2
TGTGCCAGCAGCTTGCTTGCGCCCGGGGAGCTGTTTTTT
CASSLLAPGELFF
>TRBD2|many|TRBV5-1|TRBJ2-3
TGCGCCAGCAGGAACCGGGACTACCCCACAGATACGCAGTATTTT
CASRNRDYPTDTQYF
>TRBD1|many|TRBV6-6|TRBJ2-1
TGTGCCGGACAGACAGGGTCAGAGCAGTTCTTC
CAGQTGSEQFF
>-|many|TRBV20-1|TRBJ2-7
TGCAGTGCCAGCGACCGACGCTACGAGCAGTACTTC
CSASDRRYEQYF
>TRBD1|-|TRBV19|TRBJ1-5
TGTGCCAGTAGTGCGACAGGGCACAATCAGCCCCAGCATTTT
CASSATGHNQPQHF
>-|many|TRBV7-9|TRBJ2-3
TGTGCCAGCAGCTCTCCTGATACGCAGTATTTT
CASSSPDTQYF
>TRBD2|-|TRBV6-2/TRBV6-3|TRBJ2-7
TGTGCCAGCAGGAAACTAGCGGGAGTTTCCTACGAGCAGTACTTC
CASRKLAGVSYEQYF
>-|many|TRBV23-1|TRBJ2-6
TGCGCCAGCAGTCAATCGAACGACTCAGACCTTGACTCTGGGGCCAACGTCCTGACTTTC
CASSQSNDSDLDSGANVLTF
>-|many|TRBV30|TRBJ2-3
TGTGCCTGGAGTGTGGAGCCCATCGAAGTTTCCACAGATACGCAGTATTTT
CAWSVEPIEVSTDTQYF
>-|many|TRBV4-1|TRBJ1-5
TGCGCCAGCAGCCATGAGGGTCGGGGTCAGCCCCAGCATTTT
CASSHEGRGQPQHF
>-|-|TRBV11-2|TRBJ1-2
TGTGCCAGCAGAGAAGCTTTAGTGGGACTTTCAGACCTCTACACCTTC
CASREALVGLSDLYTF
>-|-|TRBV11-2|TRBJ2-5
TGTGCCAGCAGCTTAGCCCCTGGAAGGGGACACTACGAGACCCAGTACTTC
CASSLAPGRGHYETQYF
>-|many|TRBV12-3/TRBV12-4|TRBJ1-4
TGTGCCAGCAGTTTAGACGGCCGAAGCTTAAATGAAAAACTGTTTTTT
CASSLDGRSLNEKLFF
>TRBD2|-|TRBV7-6|TRBJ2-7
TGTGCCAGCAGCTCCCGTAGCGGGAGGGCTAAGTACGAGCAGTACTTC
CASSSRSGRAKYEQYF
>-|many|TRBV4-1|TRBJ1-1
TGCGCCAGCAGCCCCACAGAGGGTCTCATTATCGGTGAAGCTTTCTTT
CASSPTEGLIIGEAFF
>-|-|TRBV25-1|TRBJ1-6
TGTGCCAGCGGCGGGGATAGCTCCTATAATTCACCCCTCCACTTT
CASGGDSSYNSPLHF
>-|few|TRBV4-3|TRBJ1-2
TGCGCCAGCAGCCAAGATTGGACCCTTAGTACTAACTATGGCTACACCTTC
CASSQDWTLSTNYGYTF
>-|few|TRBV12-3/TRBV12-4|TRBJ2-5
TGTGCCAGCAGTTCACCCAGCAGAGAGACCCAGTACTTC
CASSSPSRETQYF
>TRBD2|few|TRBV12-3/TRBV12-4|TRBJ2-5
TGTGCCAGCAGTTCGCCGACTAGCGGGAGGGCAGAGACCCAGTACTTC
CASSSPTSGRAETQYF
>-|many|TRBV12-3/TRBV12-4|TRBJ1-1
TGTGCCAGCAGTCCCGGTAGGGGCCGATCTGAAGCTTTCTTT
CASSPGRGRSEAFF
>TRBD2|many|TRBV20-1|TRBJ2-5
TGCAGTGCTGACCCGACGGGACTAGCGGGGTTCCAAGAGACCCAGTACTTC
CSADPTGLAGFQETQYF